The 23 T cell receptor beta chains below come from one sample, sequenced in a study of OX40 agonist ivuxolimab in advanced cancers. Produced via immunoSEQ multiplex PCR; TCRdb's table is partial and in-frame only. The sample contains under 85,000 clones, about 85% of which appear only once. Source: CD4+ or CD8+ T cells sorted from blood, taken in a trial of the OX40 agonist ivuxolimab. These receptor sequences come from an adult with an advanced solid tumor such as melanoma, head and neck, liver or kidney cancer.

The genes are TRBV30 and TRBJ1-6; D possibly corresponds to TRBD1 (5 bases). CDR1 and CDR2 (germline): GTSNPN, SVGIG (reference sequence). Between the trimmed V and J ends, which lost 2 bases and 5 bases, there was a span of 13 bases. This CDR3 spans 15 amino acids. The CDR3 is CAWSPGDGDNSPLHF. CDR3 bases: TGTGCCTGGAGTCCCGGGGACGGGGATAATTCACCCCTCCACTTT.

The chain has TRBV11-2 and TRBJ1-1, with D uncertain. This CDR3 contains 13 residues. Trimming left V 5 bases short and J 0 bases short, with 7 bases between. Germline CDR1 SGHAT, CDR2 FQNNGV. The CDR3: CASSRNLNTEAFF. The CDR3 nucleotides are TGTGCCAGCAGCCGCAACCTGAACACTGAAGCTTTCTTT.

V and J are TRBV6-6 and TRBJ2-7; possibly TRBD2 for D (7 bases). The CDR3 length is 15 residues. V dropped 0 bases and J dropped 3 bases, with 12 bases sitting between them. Germline CDR1 MNHNY, CDR2 SVGAGI (reference sequence). As DNA, the CDR3 is TGTGCCAGCAGTTACTCCGCGGGGGCTAGCTACGAGCAGTACTTC. It yields the protein CASSYSAGASYEQYF.

The chain recombines TRBV13 with TRBJ2-5; 9 bases are shared with TRBD1. The CDR3 consists of 14 residues. Germline CDR1 PRHDT, CDR2 FYEKMQ (reference sequence). The V and J ends lost 5 bases and 5 bases, in that order; junction bases with no gene match: 6. The CDR3 here is CASSLGQGEETQYF. DNA for the CDR3: TGTGCCAGCAGCCTGGGACAGGGTGAGGAGACCCAGTACTTC.

The V and J genes are TRBV27 and TRBJ2-7; a weak D match, TRBD1 (5 bases). Per germline, CDR1 MNHEY and CDR2 SMNVEV (reference sequence). The length of the CDR3 is 15 residues. Deletions cut 3 bases from V and 1 base from J, with 13 bases between. CDR3 sequence reads: CASSFWGRESYEQYF. CDR3 nucleotides: TGTGCCAGCAGTTTTTGGGGCAGGGAATCCTACGAGCAGTACTTC.

The rearrangement joins TRBV28 to TRBJ1-1, with no clear D. From germline, CDR1 is MDHEN and CDR2 SYDVKM. V lost 1 base and J 0 bases, leaving 9 bases between the germline ends. There are 15 residues in the CDR3. The CDR3 region is CASSLLGRLNTEAFF. The CDR3 DNA follows: TGTGCCAGCAGTTTATTGGGCAGACTGAACACTGAAGCTTTCTTT.

The chain uses TRBV5-4 and TRBJ2-3; no clear D gene. Trimming took 3 bases from V and 1 from J, leaving 15 bases between them. The germline CDR1 and CDR2 sequences are SGHNT and YYREEE (reference sequence). This CDR3 contains 16 residues. The CDR3 DNA reads as TGTGCCAGCAGCTCCAGCTCCGGTAGGGGCACAGATACGCAGTATTTT. Its protein is CASSSSSGRGTDTQYF.

V is TRBV7-9 and J is TRBJ2-7; 8 nucleotides line up with TRBD1. The germline V gene has CDR1 SEHNR and CDR2 FQNEAQ (reference sequence). The CDR3 runs to 15 residues. V shed 5 bases, J shed 6 bases, and the junction held 12 bases outside the gene matches. The CDR3 DNA reads TGTGCCAGCAGCACACACACCAGGGGGCTTACCGAGCAGTACTTC. Residues: CASSTHTRGLTEQYF. Filled out from reference TRBV7-9 and TRBJ2-7, the complete variable domain reads DTGVSQNPRHKITKRGQNVTFRCDPISEHNRLYWYRQTLGQGPEFLTYFQNEAQLEKSRLLSDRFSAERPKGSFSTLEIQRTEQGDSAMYLCASSTHTRGLTEQYFGPGTRLTVT.

This chain connects TRBV4-2 to TRBJ2-1, with 11 bases that match TRBD2. This CDR3 contains 15 residues. The trim removed 0 bases at V and 9 bases at J, leaving 4 bases unmatched. The germline CDR1 and CDR2 sequences are LGHNA and YNFKEQ. CDR3 loop: CASSQDQLAGGEQFF. The DNA of the CDR3 is TGTGCCAGCAGCCAAGATCAGCTAGCGGGGGGTGAGCAGTTCTTC.

V gene TRBV2 combines with J gene TRBJ2-5; no clear D. Trimming took 7 bases from V and 2 from J, leaving 14 bases between them. The V gene's germline CDR1 is SNHLY and CDR2 FYNNEI. The CDR3 sequence is 14 residues long. The CDR3 nucleotides read TGTGCCAGCATTCCGCTAGGCGTTCAAGAGACCCAGTACTTC. Its translation: CASIPLGVQETQYF.

The J gene is TRBJ1-3, the V gene TRBV18; unclear D gene. This CDR3 has 12 amino acids. Germline-derived CDR1 and CDR2 are KGHSH and LQKENI. The V and J ends lost 0 bases and 3 bases respectively, with 0 bases between them. The CDR3 region has the DNA TGTGCCAGCTCACCACCTGGAAACACCATATATTTT. Amino acid sequence: CASSPPGNTIYF.

The J gene is TRBJ2-7, the V gene TRBV4-3; no definite D call. The V gene lost 1 base and the J gene lost 0 bases, with 10 bases spanning the gap. This CDR3 contains 15 residues. Germline V gene data show CDR1 as LGHNA and CDR2 as YSLEER. The CDR3 region is CASSQVVGYSYEQYF. CDR3 DNA sequence: TGCGCCAGCAGCCAAGTCGTGGGATACTCCTACGAGCAGTACTTC.

J is TRBJ2-2 and V is TRBV5-1; the match to TRBD1 covers 9 bases. Germline CDR1 and CDR2: SGHRS and YFSETQ. This CDR3 comprises 16 residues. V lost 1 base and J lost 5; bases outside the gene matches: 6. This CDR3 reads CASSLIRTGVTGELFF. The DNA of the CDR3 is TGCGCCAGCAGCTTGATCCGGACAGGGGTGACCGGGGAGCTGTTTTTT.

Only one count was recorded for this clone. V is TRBV7-2 and J is TRBJ2-1; 13 bases map to TRBD2. The ends lost 6 bases at V and 3 bases at J; junction bases unmatched: 5. CDR1 is SGHTA, CDR2 FQGNSA, per germline. CDR3 length equals 16 residues. CDR3 DNA sequence: TGTGCCAGCAGACGACTAGCGGGAGGACTCTACAATGAGCAGTTCTTC. Its protein product is CASRRLAGGLYNEQFF. Using reference TRBV7-2 and TRBJ2-1 for the parts outside the CDR3, the full variable domain is GAGVSQSPSNKVTEKGKDVELRCDPISGHTALYWYRQSLGQGLEFLIYFQGNSAPDKSGLPSDRFSAERTGGSVSTLTIQRTQQEDSAVYLCASRRLAGGLYNEQFFGPGTRLTVL.

This clone was observed once. The chain combines TRBV7-9 with TRBJ2-1; 13 bases match TRBD2. V was clipped by 4 bases and J by 8 bases; unmatched bases: 17. This CDR3 region has 19 residues. Germline CDR1 and CDR2: SEHNR and FQNEAQ (reference sequence). CDR3 amino acids: CASSSEIGLTSGRADEQFF. The DNA for the CDR3 is TGTGCCAGCAGCTCTGAAATAGGATTAACTAGCGGGAGGGCCGATGAGCAGTTCTTC. Complete variable domain (other parts from reference TRBV7-9 and TRBJ2-1): DTGVSQNPRHKITKRGQNVTFRCDPISEHNRLYWYRQTLGQGPEFLTYFQNEAQLEKSRLLSDRFSAERPKGSFSTLEIQRTEQGDSAMYLCASSSEIGLTSGRADEQFFGPGTRLTVL.

The chain links TRBV7-8 to TRBJ2-1; D is uncertain. CDR3 length: 10 residues. V lost 5 bases and J 12 bases, leaving 8 bases between the germline ends. Germline V gene lookup returns CDR1 SGHVS and CDR2 FQNEAQ. The CDR3 sequence: CASSADGQFF. CDR3 DNA: TGTGCCAGCAGCGCCGACGGGCAGTTCTTC.

The V and J genes are TRBV30 and TRBJ1-2; 10 bases are a match to TRBD1. V gave up 4 bases and J gave up 8 bases; unmatched junction bases: 7. CDR1 is GTSNPN and CDR2 is SVGIG in the germline V gene (reference sequence). The CDR3 runs to 13 residues. This CDR3 is CAWMDRGTGGYTF. The DNA of the CDR3 is TGTGCCTGGATGGACAGGGGGACTGGGGGCTACACCTTC.

V is TRBV28 and J is TRBJ1-4; D gene unclear. V was shortened by 8 bases and J by 7 bases, with 5 bases between the two germline ends. CDR1 is MDHEN, CDR2 SYDVKM, per germline. The CDR3 spans 10 residues. CDR3 region: CASQSEKLFF. The CDR3, as DNA: TGTGCCAGCCAGAGTGAAAAACTGTTTTTT.

The chain carries TRBV15 and TRBJ1-4, with 7 bases lining up with TRBD1. With V trimmed by 3 bases and J by 3 bases, 10 bases remained unmatched. The CDR3 has 17 residues. Germline V gene data show CDR1 as LNHNV and CDR2 as YYDKDF (reference sequence). CDR3 region: CATSRDNRGVSNEKLFF. The DNA for the CDR3 is TGTGCCACCAGCAGGGATAACAGGGGAGTGTCTAATGAAAAACTGTTTTTT.

The chain uses TRBV6-5 and TRBJ1-1; tentatively, D is TRBD1 (5 bases). The V end was cut by 8 bases, the J end by 4 bases, with 17 bases between. This CDR3 has 14 amino acids. From germline, CDR1 is MNHEY and CDR2 SVGAGI. The CDR3 here is CASSLTGGGTEAFF. The CDR3 DNA reads TGTGCCAGCTCCCTTACTGGGGGGGGCACTGAAGCTTTCTTT.

The rearrangement joins TRBV11-2 to TRBJ2-7; 8 bases map to TRBD1. Germline trimming cut 0 bases from V and 5 bases from J; bases unmatched to any gene: 6. CDR1 and CDR2 from the germline V gene are SGHAT and FQNNGV. The length of the CDR3 is 15 residues. This CDR3 is CASSLEGRGHDEQYF. The CDR3, as DNA: TGTGCCAGCAGCTTAGAGGGCAGGGGGCACGACGAGCAGTACTTC.

V gene TRBV28 combines with J gene TRBJ2-7, with TRBD1 identical over 10 bases. V dropped 6 bases and J dropped 3; count of bases not matched to a gene: 5. Per germline, CDR1 MDHEN and CDR2 SYDVKM. This CDR3 region has 14 residues. The CDR3, as DNA: TGTGCCAGCAGGCCGGGACAGGGGATCTACGAGCAGTACTTC. Encoded protein: CASRPGQGIYEQYF.

CDR3 region: CASSGRTVSGNTIYF. CDR3 nucleotide sequence: TGTGCCAGTAGTGGGAGGACAGTCTCTGGAAACACCATATATTTT. The V and J genes are TRBV19 and TRBJ1-3; TRBD1 is a possible D gene (6 bases). CDR1 and CDR2 from the germline V gene are LNHDA and SQIVND (reference sequence). CDR3 length: 15 residues. Trimming took off 5 bases at V and 0 bases at J, with 11 bases between the two ends.